Given below is one T cell receptor (beta chain) in context. Its antigen is unknown. The sample originates from a study of T cells in Graves' hyperthyroidism and ophthalmopathy. In the study overall: Blood was drawn when the patient was first diagnosed and still untreated. Study-wide results and caveats: Expanded thyroid clonotypes (above 0.001) were mostly also found in blood.

No progression to ophthalmopathy during 18 months of follow-up defined stable disease. The source material, RNA transcripts, was used to amplify TCR beta CDR3 regions. TCR CDR3 regions were first amplified by RT-PCR with HTBI primers. MiXCR was run by TCRdb on the multiplex PCR reads, yielding one entry per CDR3 protein. The sample carries around 300,000 distinct CDR3 sequences, approximately 14% recorded once. This CDR3 contains 16 residues. The ends were cut back, 3 bases at V and 3 bases at J, with 16 bases in the middle. CDR1 is MNHEY and CDR2 is SMNVEV in the germline V gene (reference sequence).

The sequence was collected from a woman between 25 and 40 years old with Graves' hyperthyroidism. The chain is built from TRBV27 and TRBJ2-3; D is ambiguous. Material for sequencing was blood. CDR3: CASSFGSGFPTDTQYF. The CDR3 region has the DNA TGTGCCAGCAGTTTCGGCTCCGGCTTTCCAACAGATACGCAGTATTTT.